The source of this T cell receptor beta chain is a study of T cell repertoires in cytomegalovirus infection. The wider study: A matching HLA type, together with CMV infection, was signaled by public TCR beta signatures.

Findings of the study overall: Totalled public TCR beta family frequency picked out people who carried CMV plus the relevant HLA. HLA-C-restricted CMV clonotypes gave the most frequent clonotype in two of eight donors.

Comments on this clonotype: No antigen is known for it.

A single record per CDR3 protein comes from TCRdb applying MiXCR to the reads. Among 450,000 to 600,000 distinct CDR3 sequences listed, around 11% were seen once. V lost 1 base, J lost 1 base, and 24 bases stayed unmatched. The CDR3 covers 22 residues. Germline values: CDR1 LGHDT, CDR2 YNNKEL (reference sequence). V usage is TRBV3-1 and J usage is TRBJ1-1; 7 positions match TRBD1. Sequenced sample: PBMCs. This clonotype was sampled from a human donor in good health (CMV status not recorded). Some clones in this sample may be carry-over from other donors' samples. In nucleotides, the CDR3 is TGTGCCAGCAGCCAAGCATTTTTCGGAGGGGGCAACACCGAAGGGACGAACACTGAAGCTTTCTTT. Translated, it gives CASSQAFFGGGNTEGTNTEAFF.